These T cell receptor beta chains were read from a single sample in a study of shared clonotypes between healthy human individuals. The method was immunoSEQ multiplex PCR; TCRdb's version includes in-frame clones alone and lacks a portion of them. Of around 1,900,000 clones in the sample, over 85% are singletons; the top ten hold less than 2%. Sequences were obtained from naive CD8+ T cells from PBMCs. These receptors all stem from a man aged 18 to 30 in good health. Some clones in this sample may be carry-over from other donors' samples. CDR3s include the opening cysteine and the closing phenylalanine or tryptophan. A D gene is named only where the DNA matches it firmly. Clone sizes are given selectively: once, few, many, or a class where the clone is expanded.

. TRBJ2-3 . TRBV7-8 TGTGCCAGCAGCTTTATTGGATTTGGCACAGATACGCAGTATTTT CASSFIGFGTDTQYF
. TRBJ2-1 . TRBV19 TGTGCCAGTAGTATCGTTGGACTGGCCTACAATGAGCAGTTCTTC CASSIVGLAYNEQFF
. TRBJ1-2 . TRBV27 TGTGCCAGCAGTTTCGGGAAAAACTATGGCTACACCTTC CASSFGKNYGYTF
TRBD2 TRBJ2-5 . TRBV14 TGTGCCAGCAGCCCCCGACTAGCGGGAGCAGAGACCCAGTACTTC CASSPRLAGAETQYF
TRBD2 TRBJ2-5 . TRBV29-1 TGCAGCGCCCTTGGGACTAGCGGGACACGAACGGGGGAGACCCAGTACTTC CSALGTSGTRTGETQYF
TRBD2 TRBJ2-5 . TRBV11-3 TGTGCCAGCAGCTTAGATCGTAGCGGGGCTCATGAGACCCAGTACTTC CASSLDRSGAHETQYF
. TRBJ2-1 . TRBV27 TGTGCCACCGCAGGCCTCTGGAATGAGCAGTTCTTC CATAGLWNEQFF
. TRBJ2-5 . TRBV27 TGTGCCAGCAGTTTATACCCGCCGGACCAAGAGACCCAGTACTTC CASSLYPPDQETQYF
. TRBJ2-5 . TRBV13 TGTGCCAGCAGCTTACTTATAGGGGGATCCCAAGAGACCCAGTACTTC CASSLLIGGSQETQYF
. TRBJ2-1 . TRBV2 TGTGCCAGCAGTGAAGGAGGGATTCTGTCCAATGAGCAGTTCTTC CASSEGGILSNEQFF
. TRBJ1-1 . TRBV6-1 TGTGCCAGCAGTGAAGCTCGGCGGGACACTGAAGCTTTCTTT CASSEARRDTEAFF
TRBD1 TRBJ2-3 . TRBV19 TGTGCCAGTCAACCGGACAGGGGAACAGATACGCAGTATTTT CASQPDRGTDTQYF
TRBD1 TRBJ1-1 . TRBV27 TGTGCCAGCAGTCTCGGGACAGGGCTGAACACTGAAGCTTTCTTT CASSLGTGLNTEAFF
. TRBJ1-1 . TRBV27 TGTGCCAGCAGTTTATACAGGCCGTCGAACACTGAAGCTTTCTTT CASSLYRPSNTEAFF
. TRBJ2-7 . TRBV28 TGTGCCAGCAGACCCGTTACAGGGTCCTACGAGCAGTACTTC CASRPVTGSYEQYF
. TRBJ2-3 once TRBV12-5 TGTGCTAGTGCCAACAGGGCCTCACGCACAGATACGCAGTATTTT CASANRASRTDTQYF
TRBD1 TRBJ1-2 . TRBV7-9 TGTGCCAGCAGCGCCCAGACAGGGCCCTTGGGGGGCTACACCTTC CASSAQTGPLGGYTF
. TRBJ2-1 . TRBV7-3 TGTGCCAGCAGCTTAATGGTGACTAGTTTTGCTGGTGGGTCCTACAATGAGCAGTTCTTC CASSLMVTSFAGGSYNEQFF
. TRBJ1-2 . TRBV7-9 TGTGCCAGCAGCCCCCCAGGGATGGGGGATGGCTACACCTTC CASSPPGMGDGYTF
TRBD2 TRBJ2-7 . TRBV28 TGTGCTAGCAGTTTGCTAGCGGGAGGTAGGAGCAACTACGAGCAGTACTTC CASSLLAGGRSNYEQYF
TRBD1 TRBJ1-1 . TRBV27 TGTGCCAGCAGGCTGGACAGGGGGAACACTGAAGCTTTCTTT CASRLDRGNTEAFF
. TRBJ1-5 . TRBV9 TGTGCCAGCAGCGACGGGACGGCCTACAATCAGCCCCAGCATTTT CASSDGTAYNQPQHF
. TRBJ1-5 few TRBV6-6 TGTGCCAGCAGTTGGGTGAGCAATCAGCCCCAGCATTTT CASSWVSNQPQHF
. TRBJ1-1 . TRBV27 TGTGCCAGCAGTTTTTTGGGGGGGAATGGGCACACTGAAGCTTTCTTT CASSFLGGNGHTEAFF
. TRBJ1-2 . TRBV13 TGTGCCAGCAGCCGCGGCAGACTATCTAACTATGGCTACACCTTC CASSRGRLSNYGYTF
. TRBJ2-7 . TRBV28 TGTGCCAGCAGCTACCAGCTCAGCTCCTACGAGCAGTACTTC CASSYQLSSYEQYF
TRBD1 TRBJ2-7 . TRBV7-9 TGTGCCAGCACCCAAACGGACAGGGCCTACGAGCAGTACTTC CASTQTDRAYEQYF
TRBD1 TRBJ2-1 . TRBV5-1 TGCGCCAGCAGCTCACCGGGACAGATAAGTTACAATGAGCAGTTCTTC CASSSPGQISYNEQFF
TRBD1 TRBJ2-7 . TRBV19 TGTGCCAGTCGCTCCTCCCGGGACAGATCCTACGAGCAGTACTTC CASRSSRDRSYEQYF
. TRBJ2-1 . TRBV30 TGTGCCTGGAATCCGGGACTCGCCCATGAGCAGTTCTTC CAWNPGLAHEQFF
. TRBJ2-7 . TRBV27 TGTGCCAGCGTCTACGAGCAGTACTTC CASVYEQYF
TRBD2 TRBJ2-3 . TRBV5-1 TGCGCCAGCAGCTCGACTAGCGGGAGGGGAGATACGCAGTATTTT CASSSTSGRGDTQYF
TRBD2 TRBJ2-3 . TRBV9 TGTGCCAGCAGCCGGACTAGCGGGGGCACAGATACGCAGTATTTT CASSRTSGGTDTQYF
. TRBJ1-5 . TRBV2 TGTGCCAGCAGTGAGCCAGGGGCCATCAATCAGCCCCAGCATTTT CASSEPGAINQPQHF
TRBD2 TRBJ2-1 once TRBV4-3 TGCGCCAGCAGCCAAGGACTAGCGGGAGTGACCTACAATGAGCAGTTCTTC CASSQGLAGVTYNEQFF
. TRBJ2-2 . TRBV6-5 TGTGCCAGCAGTTACTCGTCCCTACGCACCGGGGAGCTGTTTTTT CASSYSSLRTGELFF
TRBD1 TRBJ1-1 few TRBV27 TGTGCCAGCGGGACAGGGGGGACTGAAGCTTTCTTT CASGTGGTEAFF
. TRBJ2-7 . TRBV28 TGTGCCAGCAGTTTATTCACCCAAACCTACGAGCAGTACTTC CASSLFTQTYEQYF
. TRBJ2-3 . TRBV11-2 TGTGCCAGCAGTCCAATTAACAGGGTGTCGGATACGCAGTATTTT CASSPINRVSDTQYF
. TRBJ2-3 . TRBV15 TGTGCCACCAGCAGAGTGCTGACAGATACGCAGTATTTT CATSRVLTDTQYF
TRBD1 TRBJ2-2 . TRBV27 TGTGCCAGCAGTCTAACAGGGGTCGGCACCGGGGAGCTGTTTTTT CASSLTGVGTGELFF
TRBD2 TRBJ2-7 . TRBV27 TGTGCCAGCAGTCCCCAGGGAGCGGGGACGGGTGAGCAGTACTTC CASSPQGAGTGEQYF
. TRBJ2-7 . TRBV28 TGTGCCAGCAGTTTCGGCACCCTCTCCTACGAGCAGTACTTC CASSFGTLSYEQYF